A single TCR beta chain is shown here with its context. What it binds is not known. In each case, RNA was isolated and then reverse transcribed into cDNA as the sequencing template. Sequencing was performed with immunoSEQ multiplex PCR; in TCRdb, only in-frame clones are kept and a portion is missing. This table holds roughly 8,000 clones, about two thirds found once. Researchers took lesional scalp punch biopsies and peripheral blood from people who were alopecia areata patients. The CDR3 covers 19 residues. V shed 4 bases and J 0 bases; nucleotides not matched to a gene: 10. Germline-derived CDR1 and CDR2 are SGDLS and YYNGEE. These data originate in a study of CD8+ T cells in alopecia areata. Across the whole study: Twice a day, 5 to 10 mg of oral tofacitinib was administered to treated patients.

Whole-study findings and limits: There were also resident alphabeta T cells of normal skin sequenced in scalp samples.

The clonotype comes from a human donor with alopecia areata. The chain uses TRBV9 and TRBJ2-7; 16 bases align to TRBD2. The input for sequencing was skin, taken at week 0. CDR3 residues: CASSLGTSGGALPSYEQYF. DNA for the CDR3: TGTGCCAGCAGCCTCGGGACTAGCGGGGGGGCATTACCCTCCTACGAGCAGTACTTC.